This T cell receptor (beta chain) emerged from a study of T cell responses to AZD1222 COVID-19 vaccine. Assay used: immunoSEQ multiplex PCR; TCRdb lists only in-frame clones, some missing. There are roughly 53,000 clones in the sample; about 81% occur only once, and over 20% lies in the top ten. Overall study results and limits: White British people made up most donors, females outnumbered males, and clonal diversity was possibly underestimated.

The CDR3 consists of 14 residues. In germline, CDR1 is SGHAT, CDR2 FQNNGV. The V gene lost 5 bases and the J gene lost 0 bases, with 7 bases spanning the gap. A note on this clone: The antigen is unknown.

This specimen consisted of peripheral blood, obtained on day 0 of AZD1222 vaccination. The chain links TRBV11-2 to TRBJ2-2; D is unclear. This receptor was identified in an adult in good health. The DNA for the CDR3 is TGTGCCAGCAGCCCCCGCACGAACACCGGGGAGCTGTTTTTT. Protein product: CASSPRTNTGELFF.